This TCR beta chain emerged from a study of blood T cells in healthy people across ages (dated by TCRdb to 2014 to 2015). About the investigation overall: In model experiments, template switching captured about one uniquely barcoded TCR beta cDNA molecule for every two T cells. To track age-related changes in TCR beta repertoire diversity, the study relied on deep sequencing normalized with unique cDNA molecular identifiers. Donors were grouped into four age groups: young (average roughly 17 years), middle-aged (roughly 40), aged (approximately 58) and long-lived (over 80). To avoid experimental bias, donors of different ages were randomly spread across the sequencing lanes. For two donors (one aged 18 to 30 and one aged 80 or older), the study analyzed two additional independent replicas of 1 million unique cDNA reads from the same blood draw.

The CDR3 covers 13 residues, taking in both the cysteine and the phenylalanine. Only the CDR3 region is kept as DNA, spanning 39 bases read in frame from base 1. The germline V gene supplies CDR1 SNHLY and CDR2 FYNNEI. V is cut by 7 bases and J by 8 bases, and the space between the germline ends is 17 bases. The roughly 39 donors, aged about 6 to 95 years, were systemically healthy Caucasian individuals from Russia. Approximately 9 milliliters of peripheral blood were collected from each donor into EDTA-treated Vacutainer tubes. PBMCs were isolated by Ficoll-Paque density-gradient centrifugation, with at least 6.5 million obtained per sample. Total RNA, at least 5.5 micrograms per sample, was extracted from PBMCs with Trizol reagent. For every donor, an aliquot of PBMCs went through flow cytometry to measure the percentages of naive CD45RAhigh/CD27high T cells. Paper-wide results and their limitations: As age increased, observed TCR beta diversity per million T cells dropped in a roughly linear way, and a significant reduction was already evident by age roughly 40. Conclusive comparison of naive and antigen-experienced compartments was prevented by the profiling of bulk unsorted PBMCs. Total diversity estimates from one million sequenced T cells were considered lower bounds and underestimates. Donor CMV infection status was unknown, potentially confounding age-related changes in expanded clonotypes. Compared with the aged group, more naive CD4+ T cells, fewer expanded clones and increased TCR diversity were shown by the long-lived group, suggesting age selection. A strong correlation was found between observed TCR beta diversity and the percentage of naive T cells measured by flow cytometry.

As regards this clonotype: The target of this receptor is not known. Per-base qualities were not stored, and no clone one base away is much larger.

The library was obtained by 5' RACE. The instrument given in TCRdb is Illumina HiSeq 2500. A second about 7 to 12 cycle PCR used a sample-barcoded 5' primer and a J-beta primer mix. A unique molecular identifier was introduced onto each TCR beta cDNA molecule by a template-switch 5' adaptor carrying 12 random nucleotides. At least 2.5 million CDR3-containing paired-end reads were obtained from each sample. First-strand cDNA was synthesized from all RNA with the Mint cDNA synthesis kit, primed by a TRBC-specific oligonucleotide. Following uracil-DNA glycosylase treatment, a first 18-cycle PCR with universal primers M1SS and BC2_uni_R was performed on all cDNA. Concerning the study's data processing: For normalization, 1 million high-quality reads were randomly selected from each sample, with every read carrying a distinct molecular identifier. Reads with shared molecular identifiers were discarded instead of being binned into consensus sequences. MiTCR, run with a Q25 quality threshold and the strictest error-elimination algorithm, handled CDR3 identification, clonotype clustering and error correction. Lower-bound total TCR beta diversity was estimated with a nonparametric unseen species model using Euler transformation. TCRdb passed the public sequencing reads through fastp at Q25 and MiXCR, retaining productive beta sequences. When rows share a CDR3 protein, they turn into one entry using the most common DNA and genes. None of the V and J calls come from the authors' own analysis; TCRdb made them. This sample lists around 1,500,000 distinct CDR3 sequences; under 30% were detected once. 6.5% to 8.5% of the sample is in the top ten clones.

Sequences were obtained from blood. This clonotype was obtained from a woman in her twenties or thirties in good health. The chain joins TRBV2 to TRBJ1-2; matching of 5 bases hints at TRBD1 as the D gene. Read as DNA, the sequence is TGTGCCAGCACTAAGGACACCGGCGGGGGCTACACCTTC. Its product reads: CASTKDTGGGYTF.